Included here is one TCR beta chain sequence, with context. Its antigen is not yet known. Base qualities are not recorded, but no much larger clone differs from it by a single base. This sample was taken from a study of OX40 agonist ivuxolimab in advanced cancers. Regarding the study in general: Ivuxolimab, which targeted the costimulatory receptor OX40 (CD134), was an agonistic, fully human IgG2 monoclonal antibody. Among the 52 dose-escalation patients, about 19 had hepatocellular carcinoma, 15 or so melanoma, 9 renal cell carcinoma and 9 head and neck cancer. The paper describes the monotherapy dose-escalation part (N ≈ 51 patients) of the phase I trial of ivuxolimab. The dose-escalation cohort was about 87% male with a mean age of roughly 60 years, ranging from roughly 23 to 90. The point of sequencing TCRbeta in the periphery was to test whether ivuxolimab changed TCR sequence diversity and drove clonal T-cell expansion. Prior anti-PD-1, anti-PD-L1 or anti-CTLA-4 therapy was permitted, and checkpoint inhibitors had been received by roughly 42% of dose-escalation patients. Partial responses occurred in three dose-escalation patients, of whom one had hepatocellular carcinoma and two had cutaneous melanoma. Intravenous ivuxolimab was administered to patients every 2 weeks at six dose levels: 0.01, 0.1, 0.3, 1.5, 3 and 10 mg/kg. General findings and caveats noted by the study authors: Clonal expansion of both CD4+ and CD8+ blood T cells was observed from baseline to week 6 at doses 0.1 to 3.0 mg/kg. Antigen specificity was not determined for the clonally expanded peripheral T cells. In the 0.1-3.0 mg/kg groups, partial responders had among the lowest normalized peripheral clonal expansion, particularly in CD8+ T cells. After ivuxolimab, expanded clones were on average more numerous among CD8+ T cells than among CD4+ T cells. Low levels of normalized T-cell clonal expansion were also seen in some patients who did not respond.

Counted from cysteine to phenylalanine, this CDR3 has 17 amino acids. Just the 51-base CDR3 DNA is kept, in frame starting at base 1. Taken from the germline V gene, the CDR1 and CDR2 loops are MDHEN and SYDVKM. The junction shows trimming of 4 bases on V and 1 base on J, plus 17 bases between the germline ends. To sequence the TCRbeta CDR3 region, genomic DNA was isolated from the sorted cells. TCRbeta CDR3 regions were sequenced using the immunoSEQ Assay. TCRdb carries this immuneACCESS record with in-frame sequences only. Its versions omit some clonotypes, under half of them owing to an unresolved V gene in the studies checked, with the rest unexplained. The sample table holds 30,000 to 40,000 clones, of which over 60% were seen once. In total, the top ten clones hold around a tenth of the sample. Patients with a history of autoimmune disease or receiving systemic immunosuppression were excluded from the trial. Peripheral blood for TCR sequencing was collected from all dose cohorts at baseline, on cycle 4 day 1, and on cycle 7 day 1. The samples were taken from a phase I, first-in-human, multicenter, open-label dose-escalation trial of ivuxolimab. The trial enrolled adults with locally advanced or metastatic head and neck squamous cell, hepatocellular, melanoma or renal cell carcinoma. Before TCR sequencing, CD4+ T cells and CD8+ T cells from peripheral blood were sorted into separate populations.

This clonotype was sampled from an adult with an advanced solid tumor such as melanoma, head and neck, liver or kidney cancer. The sequences come from CD4+ or CD8+ T cells sorted from blood, collected in a trial of the OX40 agonist ivuxolimab. This chain joins TRBV28 to TRBJ2-1, and perhaps TRBD2 as D gene, on 6 matching bases. The CDR3 protein is CASSSGTGDPSYNEQFF. The DNA is TGTGCCAGCAGTTCCGGTACGGGAGACCCTTCCTACAATGAGCAGTTCTTC. The CDR3, completed at both ends by the reference TRBV28 and TRBJ2-1 genes, gives the full variable domain DVKVTQSSRYLVKRTGEKVFLECVQDMDHENMFWYRQDPGLGLRLIYFSYDVKMKEKGDIPEGYSVSREKKERFSLILESASTNQTSMYLCASSSGTGDPSYNEQFFGPGTRLTVL.